The rows below give T cell receptor beta chains drawn from one sample of a study of neoadjuvant anti-PD-1 for oral cavity cancer. Assay: immunoSEQ multiplex PCR; the TCRdb copy retains only in-frame clones and omits some. The sample carries some 14,000 clones, just under 75% recorded once. Here the sequenced sample was PBMCs, taken after nivolumab (anti-PD-1) treatment. These receptors originate from a person aged 35-79 years with oral cavity squamous cell carcinoma. Each CDR3 is given without its conserved first and last residue. Clone size is stated in some rows and not others, as once, few, many or a class when expanded.

CDR3 protein,clone size,V gene,J gene
ASSMGLGDTQY,NA,TRBV19,TRBJ2-3
ASSLAQGVAYEQF,NA,TRBV5-1,TRBJ2-1
ASSQDREVWYGYT,NA,TRBV4-2,TRBJ1-2
ASSPELNTEAF,few,TRBV5-4,TRBJ1-1
ASSPGQGGTEAF,once,TRBV7-6,TRBJ1-1
ASTLGGTQY,few,TRBV7-6,TRBJ2-5
ASSSGQEGNTIY,few,TRBV10-1,TRBJ1-3
ASSLTQPGLAGAYNEQF,NA,TRBV7-3,TRBJ2-1
ASSPGLAVFNSYNEQF,once,TRBV28,TRBJ2-1
ASSPGGTSGGMHEQF,NA,TRBV19,TRBJ2-1
AWNKVHGEQY,NA,TRBV30,TRBJ2-7
ASSQDWREGEQY,NA,TRBV4-1,TRBJ2-7
ASSLDRQGNEQF,NA,TRBV5-1,TRBJ2-1
ASSLEVTGVDEQY,NA,TRBV5-1,TRBJ2-7
ASTREWLNTEAF,few,TRBV2,TRBJ1-1
AWSDKTNEKLF,NA,TRBV30,TRBJ1-4
ASSLGGLNYGYT,few,TRBV5-4,TRBJ1-2
ASSQATGGNTGELF,NA,TRBV5-4,TRBJ2-2
ASSPQESSGANVLT,NA,TRBV18,TRBJ2-6
AISPDRVKTEEQY,NA,TRBV10-3,TRBJ2-7
ASSSTGYASEKLF,NA,TRBV28,TRBJ1-4